This entry lists 17 T cell receptor beta chains sequenced from one sample in a study of early T cells in non-severe SARS-CoV-2 infection. TCRdb independently ran MiXCR on the 5' RACE reads; one entry per CDR3 protein. The sample yields some 75,000 distinct CDR3 sequences, 12% to 15% seen once. The sequenced sample consisted of whole blood. All receptors derive from an adult who was a healthcare worker with PCR-confirmed SARS-CoV-2 infection or an uninfected control (not recorded which).

This clonotype was recorded many times. V gene TRBV5-5 combines with J gene TRBJ1-2; D ambiguous. Between the trimmed V and J ends, which lost 0 bases and 4 bases, there was a span of 10 bases. Per germline, CDR1 SGHKS and CDR2 YYEKEE (reference sequence). The CDR3 sequence is 14 residues long. Written as DNA, the CDR3 is TGTGCCAGCAGCTTGGAGGCGACCTTCTATGGCTACACCTTC. It encodes CASSLEATFYGYTF.

In its sample, this clonotype was seen many times. The V and J genes are TRBV11-3 and TRBJ2-4; D possibly corresponds to TRBD1 (6 bases). The CDR3 sequence is 18 residues long. Germline CDR1 SGHNT, CDR2 YENEEA. The germline V and J ends were trimmed by 1 base and 0 bases, with 16 bases remaining between them. The CDR3 DNA follows: TGTGCCAGCAGCTTAGGACTCCGGGACACTATAGCCAAAAACATTCAGTACTTC. Translation: CASSLGLRDTIAKNIQYF.

A few counts support this clonotype. This chain's CDR3 is CASSSRGPANEKLFF. In DNA, the CDR3 is TGTGCCAGCAGCTCCCGGGGGCCTGCTAATGAAAAACTGTTTTTT. This chain joins TRBV7-9 and TRBJ1-4; tentative D call: TRBD1 (6 bases). Per the germline V gene, CDR1 is SEHNR and CDR2 is FQNEAQ (reference sequence). CDR3 length: 15 amino acids. V was trimmed by 4 bases and J by 3 bases, leaving 12 bases between them.

This clonotype has at least ten counts. The chain combines TRBV19 with TRBJ1-5; 7 nucleotides align to TRBD1. This CDR3 region has 16 residues. V shed 3 bases, J shed 6 bases, and the junction held 11 bases outside the gene matches. Germline V gene sequence: CDR1 LNHDA, CDR2 SQIVND (reference sequence). The CDR3: CASSIGGGQPGQPQHF. Here the CDR3 DNA reads TGTGCCAGTAGTATCGGAGGGGGACAGCCGGGTCAGCCCCAGCATTTT.

This clonotype was recorded many times. The chain links TRBV7-2 to TRBJ2-4; maybe TRBD2 (7 bases). The CDR3 has 15 residues. Between the trimmed V and J ends, which lost 7 bases and 9 bases, there was a span of 22 bases. Looked up from germline, CDR1 is SGHTA and CDR2 is FQGNSA. The CDR3 is CASTPEGGAYVIQYF. The CDR3 region has the DNA TGTGCCAGCACTCCAGAGGGGGGGGCCTATGTCATTCAGTACTTC.

V and J are TRBV3-1 and TRBJ1-2; no clear D gene. CDR1 and CDR2 from the germline V gene are LGHDT and YNNKEL (reference sequence). V lost 4 bases and J lost 8, with 14 bases in between. The CDR3 is 13 residues long. CDR3 in DNA: TGTGCCAGCAGCCGGAGGTCTGTGCGGGGCTACACCTTC. Its translation: CASSRRSVRGYTF.

V gene TRBV9 combines with J gene TRBJ2-5, with TRBD2 as a possible D gene (7 bases). CDR3 size: 14 residues. Germline CDR1 reads SGDLS; CDR2 reads YYNGEE. With 4 bases removed from V and 5 bases from J, the gap between germline ends came to 15 bases. CDR3 in amino acids: CASSTGGGQETQYF. CDR3 nucleotide sequence: TGTGCCAGCAGCACGGGGGGCGGTCAGGAGACCCAGTACTTC.

This clonotype has ten or more counts. Here the CDR3 DNA reads TGTGCCAGCAGCCCAGGGGGCAGGGGTGAAGCTTTCTTT. Translation gives CASSPGGRGEAFF. J is TRBJ1-1 and V is TRBV11-2, with 8 bases matching TRBD1. The CDR3 consists of 13 residues. Unmatched junction bases numbered 6, after V lost 5 bases and J lost 7 bases. Germline-derived CDR1 and CDR2 are SGHAT and FQNNGV.

This clonotype was detected many times. The gene calls are TRBV14 and TRBJ2-1; a weak D match, TRBD2 (6 bases). With 1 base removed from V and 8 bases from J, the gap between germline ends came to 24 bases. CDR1 is SGHDN, CDR2 FVKESK, per germline. This CDR3 is 18 amino acids long. CDR3 residues: CASSQVRRIGRGSDEQFF. Here the CDR3 DNA reads TGTGCCAGCAGCCAAGTCCGTCGCATTGGGCGGGGAAGCGATGAGCAGTTCTTC. The full variable domain, completed using reference TRBV14 and TRBJ2-1, is EAGVTQFPSHSVIEKGQTVTLRCDPISGHDNLYWYRRVMGKEIKFLLHFVKESKQDESGMPNNRFLAERTGGTYSTLKVQPAELEDSGVYFCASSQVRRIGRGSDEQFFGPGTRLTVL.

This clonotype was detected only once. The rearrangement joins TRBV14 to TRBJ1-2; no firm D call. V lost 4 bases to trimming and J lost 4 bases, with 10 bases between them. Germline loops: CDR1 SGHDN, CDR2 FVKESK. CDR3 length equals 13 residues. Written as DNA, the CDR3 is TGTGCCAGCAGCCGAGCCCCTCCCTATGGCTACACCTTC. It encodes CASSRAPPYGYTF.

This clonotype was seen more than once but under ten times. The chain uses TRBV11-2 and TRBJ2-5; D is uncertain. V gave up 5 bases and J gave up 4 bases, with 5 bases separating them. The germline CDR1 and CDR2 sequences are SGHAT and FQNNGV. The CDR3 has 11 amino acids. The DNA of the CDR3 is TGTGCCAGCAGCCCACGAGAGACCCAGTACTTC. It is translated as CASSPRETQYF. Full variable domain (outside the CDR3, taken from reference TRBV11-2 and TRBJ2-5): EAGVAQSPRYKIIEKRQSVAFWCNPISGHATLYWYQQILGQGPKLLIQFQNNGVVDDSQLPKDRFSAERLKGVDSTLKIQPAKLEDSAVYLCASSPRETQYFGPGTRLLVL.

This clonotype has at least ten counts. The J gene is TRBJ2-3, the V gene TRBV27, with D unclear. Looked up from germline, CDR1 is MNHEY and CDR2 is SMNVEV (reference sequence). Trimming removed 9 bases from V and 6 bases from J, with 10 bases in between. The CDR3 has 11 amino acids. The CDR3 spells CASKSEDTQYF. The CDR3 DNA sequence: TGTGCCAGTAAGAGCGAGGATACGCAGTATTTT.

This clonotype was recorded at least ten times. The rearrangement links TRBV7-2 to TRBJ2-3; TRBD2 aligns across 7 bases. Looked up from germline, CDR1 is SGHTA and CDR2 is FQGNSA. The CDR3 consists of 16 residues. The V gene end was trimmed by 4 bases and the J gene end by 0 bases; junction bases not matched to a gene: 7. CDR3 sequence: CASSWVGGTSTDTQYF. CDR3 nucleotide sequence: TGTGCCAGCAGCTGGGTGGGGGGGACCAGCACAGATACGCAGTATTTT.

This clonotype was recorded many times. The rearrangement joins TRBV4-3 to TRBJ2-3; 7 nucleotides line up with TRBD2. Germline loops: CDR1 LGHNA, CDR2 YSLEER. The J segment lost 2 bases and the V segment lost 0 bases, leaving 5 bases of the junction unmatched. The CDR3 consists of 16 residues. CDR3 sequence: CASSQEERGLTDTQYF. The CDR3 DNA follows: TGCGCCAGCAGCCAAGAAGAGCGGGGTCTCACAGATACGCAGTATTTT.

This clonotype was seen many times. The chain employs TRBV11-3 and TRBJ2-2, with TRBD1 matching 9 bases. Germline V CDR1 and CDR2: SGHNT, YENEEA. The CDR3 totals 17 residues. J lost 2 bases, V lost 3 bases, and 7 bases had no gene match. This CDR3 is CASSFDGQGINTGELFF. The CDR3 region has the DNA TGTGCCAGCAGCTTCGATGGACAGGGGATTAACACCGGGGAGCTGTTTTTT.

Concerning this clonotype: One base away lies a much larger clone, so this may be a sequencing read error. This chain connects TRBV13 to TRBJ1-2, with unresolved D. Germline V lookup: CDR1 PRHDT, CDR2 FYEKMQ (reference sequence). The CDR3 has 15 residues. V was pared by 1 base and J by 3 bases, with 12 bases between. CDR3 DNA: TGTGCCAGCAGCTTAGTGTCATGGAAGGACTATGGCTACACCTTC. Its protein product is CASSLVSWKDYGYTF.

Ten or more counts support this clonotype. The V call is TRBV7-9, the J call TRBJ1-2; no clear D. V lost 3 bases and J lost 5, with 7 bases in between. There are 12 residues in the CDR3. The germline V gene encodes CDR1 SEHNR and CDR2 FQNEAQ (reference sequence). The CDR3: CASSFGEYGYTF. In DNA form, the CDR3 reads TGTGCCAGCAGCTTTGGGGAATATGGCTACACCTTC.